Given below is one T cell receptor beta chain in context. Produced via immunoSEQ multiplex PCR; TCRdb's table is partial and in-frame only. This sample yields 130,000 or so clones, of which roughly 88% are seen a single time; almost 4.5% belongs to the top ten. The data belong to a study of blood T cell repertoires in COVID-19. Study-wide background: Spain, Italy and the United States supplied samples that represented acute and convalescent COVID-19. PBMCs, B-cell-depleted T cells, or T cells provided the cDNA or gDNA that made up the material.

From germline, CDR1 is MNHNS and CDR2 SASEGT. The CDR3 is 16 amino acids. V gave up 0 bases and J gave up 7 bases; unmatched junction bases: 6. The source material was peripheral blood. The chain joins TRBV6-1 to TRBJ1-6; TRBD1 matches 7 bases. This receptor was taken from a man aged 35-49 years with acute or convalescent COVID-19. CDR3: CASSEAIGGRNSPLHF. CDR3 bases: TGTGCCAGCAGTGAAGCAATAGGGGGCCGAAATTCACCCCTCCACTTT.